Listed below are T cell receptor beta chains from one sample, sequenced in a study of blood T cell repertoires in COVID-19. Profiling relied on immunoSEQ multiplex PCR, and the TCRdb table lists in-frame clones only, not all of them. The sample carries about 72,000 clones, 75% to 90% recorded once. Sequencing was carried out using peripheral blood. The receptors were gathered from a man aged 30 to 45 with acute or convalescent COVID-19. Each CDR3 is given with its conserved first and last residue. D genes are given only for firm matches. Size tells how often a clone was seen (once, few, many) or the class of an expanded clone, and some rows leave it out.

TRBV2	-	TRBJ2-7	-	TGTGCCAGCAGTGAACTGGCGGCGGGCGCCTACGAGCAGTACTTC	CASSELAAGAYEQYF
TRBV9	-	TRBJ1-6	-	TGTGCCAGCAGCGTAGTGGGGGCGTCTAATTCACCCCTCCACTTT	CASSVVGASNSPLHF
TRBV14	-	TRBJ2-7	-	TGTGCCAGCAGCCGAGGAGGGCAGTACTTC	CASSRGGQYF
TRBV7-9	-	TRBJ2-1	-	TGTGCCAGCAGCGAGTCGGTAACCCTCGGGGAGCAGTTCTTC	CASSESVTLGEQFF
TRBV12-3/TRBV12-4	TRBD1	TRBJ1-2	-	TGTGCCAGCAGTTTTACGGACAGGGAGGGCTACACCTTC	CASSFTDREGYTF
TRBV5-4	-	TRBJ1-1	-	TGTGCCAGCAGCTTGGTGGGGGGATCCAACACTGAAGCTTTCTTT	CASSLVGGSNTEAFF
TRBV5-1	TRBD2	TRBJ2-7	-	TGCGCCAGCAGCGAACTAGCGGGAGGATTATCGGGTGAGCAGTACTTC	CASSELAGGLSGEQYF
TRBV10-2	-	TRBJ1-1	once	TGCGCCAGCAGTGAGGGCACTACAGAAGCTTTCTTT	CASSEGTTEAFF
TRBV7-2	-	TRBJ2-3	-	TGTGCCAGCAGCTTAGGTCAGGTGGGCACAGATACGCAGTATTTT	CASSLGQVGTDTQYF
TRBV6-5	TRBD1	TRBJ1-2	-	TGTGCCAGCAGTCCCGACAGGGGGGCTGGCTACACCTTC	CASSPDRGAGYTF
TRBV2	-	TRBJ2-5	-	TGTGCCAGCAGTGAGGGAGGCCAGGCGGCAGAGACCCAGTACTTC	CASSEGGQAAETQYF
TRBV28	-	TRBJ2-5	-	TGTGCCAGCAGTTGGTCGGGGTTCGAGACCCAGTACTTC	CASSWSGFETQYF
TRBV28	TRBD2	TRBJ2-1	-	TGTGCCAGCCGACCGGGACTAGCAACCAATGAGCAGTTCTTC	CASRPGLATNEQFF
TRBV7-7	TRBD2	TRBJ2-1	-	TGTGCCAGCAGCTTAGGGGGACTAGCGGGAGTGGGGGAGCAGTTCTTC	CASSLGGLAGVGEQFF
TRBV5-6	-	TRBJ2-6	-	TGTGCCAGCAGCAGTCGGGGGGCCAACGTCCTGACTTTC	CASSSRGANVLTF
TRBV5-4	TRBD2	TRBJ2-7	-	TGTGCCAGCAGCCTCGGGACTAGCGGATATTACGAGCAGTACTTC	CASSLGTSGYYEQYF
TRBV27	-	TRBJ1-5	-	TGTGCCAGCAGTTACAGGGACAATCAGCCCCAGCATTTT	CASSYRDNQPQHF